The entry below describes one T cell receptor beta chain. The antigen is unknown. This sample was included in a study of vaccination and CD4 T cells after COVID-19. The CDR3 sequence is 13 residues long. Germline V CDR1 and CDR2: SGHNT, YENEEA. The germline V and J ends were trimmed by 1 base and 7 bases, with 10 bases remaining between them. Sequenced with the Oncomine TCR Beta short-read assay was DNA taken from cultured CD4+ T cells. Each CDR3 protein gets one entry after TCRdb re-called the PCR reads with MiXCR. The data show about 10,000 distinct CDR3 sequences, nearly 50% seen once. Indicated treatment: roughly ten-day PBMC culture with coronavirus spike peptide pools or control peptides (ViraFEST assay).

The rearrangement uses TRBV11-3 and TRBJ1-1, with a weak D call TRBD1 (5 bases). Input material: CD4+ T cells from blood, cultured in vitro. This receptor was taken from a human donor who had recovered from COVID-19. In DNA form, the CDR3 reads TGTGCCAGCAGCTTAGTTCCCGACAGTGAAGCTTTCTTT. Its translation is CASSLVPDSEAFF.